A selection of T cell receptor beta chains follows, all from one sample in a study of CD8+CD57+ T cells in acquired aplastic anemia. Using its own MiXCR run on the reads, TCRdb lists one record per CDR3 protein. The data contain about 180,000 distinct CDR3 sequences, under 55% of them singletons. The sequenced material came from sorted CD4+, CD8+, or CD8+CD57+ T cells (not recorded which) from PBMCs. These TCRs come from a human donor in good health. The CDR3 runs from the conserved cysteine through the conserved F or W. A D gene is named only where the DNA matches it firmly. Clone size is not always given. Where it is, it says once, few, many or a class for expanded clones.

J gene: TRBJ2-1; clone size: .; V gene: TRBV13; D gene: TRBD2; CDR3 protein: CASSGQGTSGRGGYNELFF; CDR3 DNA: TGTGCCAGCAGCGGCCAGGGGACTAGCGGGAGAGGTGGCTACAATGAGCTGTTCTTC
J gene: TRBJ2-4; clone size: many; V gene: TRBV11-2; D gene: .; CDR3 protein: CASSSGPPQPSEIQYF; CDR3 DNA: TGTGCCAGCAGCTCCGGCCCCCCCCAACCCTCTGAGATTCAGTACTTC
J gene: TRBJ2-6; clone size: many; V gene: TRBV12-3/TRBV12-4; D gene: .; CDR3 protein: CASSLRTGHSGANVLTF; CDR3 DNA: TGTGCCAGCAGTCTCAGGACGGGTCACTCTGGGGCCAACGTCCTGACTTTC
J gene: TRBJ2-7; clone size: few; V gene: TRBV10-3; D gene: TRBD1; CDR3 protein: CASSPTGQLTYEQYF; CDR3 DNA: TGTGCCAGCAGTCCAACGGGACAGCTTACCTACGAGCAGTACTTC
J gene: TRBJ2-6; clone size: .; V gene: TRBV19; D gene: TRBD1; CDR3 protein: CASRETGEGTNVLTF; CDR3 DNA: TGTGCCAGTAGGGAGACAGGGGAAGGCACCAACGTCCTGACTTTC
J gene: TRBJ1-5; clone size: .; V gene: TRBV20-1; D gene: .; CDR3 protein: CSVVTSMGNQPQHF; CDR3 DNA: TGCAGTGTCGTGACTTCCATGGGGAATCAGCCCCAGCATTTT
J gene: TRBJ1-1; clone size: .; V gene: TRBV19; D gene: .; CDR3 protein: CASSTGTASGEAFF; CDR3 DNA: TGTGCCAGTAGTACCGGGACGGCATCTGGGGAAGCTTTCTTT
J gene: TRBJ2-5; clone size: many; V gene: TRBV20-1; D gene: TRBD1; CDR3 protein: CSASISRGQETQYF; CDR3 DNA: TGCAGTGCTAGTATCTCCAGGGGGCAAGAGACCCAGTACTTC
J gene: TRBJ1-6; clone size: .; V gene: TRBV20-1; D gene: .; CDR3 protein: CNARAGASYNSPLHF; CDR3 DNA: TGCAATGCTAGAGCAGGGGCCTCCTATAACTCACCCCTCCACTTT
J gene: TRBJ1-5; clone size: once; V gene: TRBV20-1; D gene: TRBD1; CDR3 protein: CGAIDRASNQPQHF; CDR3 DNA: TGCGGTGCTATCGACAGGGCTAGCAATCAGCCCCAGCATTTT
J gene: TRBJ1-2; clone size: .; V gene: TRBV5-1; D gene: .; CDR3 protein: CASSVDGDNYGYTF; CDR3 DNA: TGCGCCAGCAGCGTGGACGGCGACAACTATGGCTACACCTTC
J gene: TRBJ1-2; clone size: .; V gene: TRBV30; D gene: TRBD1; CDR3 protein: CAWRGQGAGGYTF; CDR3 DNA: TGTGCCTGGAGGGGACAGGGGGCGGGGGGCTACACCTTC
J gene: TRBJ1-5; clone size: .; V gene: TRBV20-1; D gene: TRBD1; CDR3 protein: CSATRQGEGGPQHF; CDR3 DNA: TGCAGTGCTACCAGACAGGGGGAAGGAGGGCCCCAGCATTTT
J gene: TRBJ1-3; clone size: .; V gene: TRBV19; D gene: .; CDR3 protein: CASSSGAGGNTIYF; CDR3 DNA: TGTGCCAGTAGTAGCGGGGCAGGGGGAAACACCATATATTTT
J gene: TRBJ2-7; clone size: .; V gene: TRBV10-2; D gene: .; CDR3 protein: CASSEGVRDEQYF; CDR3 DNA: TGCGCCAGCAGTGAGGGGGTGAGGGACGAGCAGTACTTC
J gene: TRBJ2-3; clone size: many; V gene: TRBV20-1; D gene: TRBD2; CDR3 protein: CSASKAGGPLDTQYF; CDR3 DNA: TGCAGTGCTAGTAAAGCGGGAGGGCCGTTAGATACGCAGTATTTT
J gene: TRBJ1-6; clone size: many; V gene: TRBV6-1; D gene: .; CDR3 protein: CASSEVVGQGSPLHF; CDR3 DNA: TGTGCCAGCAGTGAAGTGGTGGGGCAGGGTTCACCCCTCCACTTT
J gene: TRBJ2-2; clone size: many; V gene: TRBV24-1; D gene: TRBD2; CDR3 protein: CATSDLVASGSGELFF; CDR3 DNA: TGTGCCACCAGTGATTTAGTCGCTAGCGGAAGCGGGGAGCTGTTTTTT
J gene: TRBJ1-5; clone size: .; V gene: TRBV6-5; D gene: .; CDR3 protein: CASSYGSGNQPQHF; CDR3 DNA: TGTGCCAGCAGTTACGGGTCAGGGAACCAGCCCCAGCATTTT
J gene: TRBJ2-1; clone size: .; V gene: TRBV24-1; D gene: .; CDR3 protein: CATSDRYGGEGNEQFF; CDR3 DNA: TGTGCCACCAGTGACCGATACGGGGGTGAGGGGAATGAGCAGTTCTTC
J gene: TRBJ1-1; clone size: .; V gene: TRBV10-3; D gene: .; CDR3 protein: CAIRIVGANTEAFF; CDR3 DNA: TGTGCCATCCGTATCGTGGGGGCGAACACTGAAGCTTTCTTT
J gene: TRBJ2-7; clone size: many; V gene: TRBV5-4; D gene: .; CDR3 protein: CASRRRPDSYEQYF; CDR3 DNA: TGTGCCAGCCGCCGACGACCAGACTCCTACGAGCAGTACTTC
J gene: TRBJ2-1; clone size: .; V gene: TRBV20-1; D gene: .; CDR3 protein: CSARDLQGSPYNEQFF; CDR3 DNA: TGCAGTGCTAGGGACCTGCAGGGGTCACCCTACAATGAGCAGTTCTTC
J gene: TRBJ1-5; clone size: .; V gene: TRBV5-1; D gene: .; CDR3 protein: CASSLGGGSQPQHF; CDR3 DNA: TGCGCCAGCAGCTTGGGCGGGGGGAGTCAGCCCCAGCATTTT
J gene: TRBJ1-1; clone size: .; V gene: TRBV25-1; D gene: .; CDR3 protein: CASSEQTDEAFF; CDR3 DNA: TGTGCCAGCAGTGAACAGACAGATGAAGCTTTCTTT
J gene: TRBJ2-3; clone size: .; V gene: TRBV20-1; D gene: .; CDR3 protein: CSARSAGTGSTDTQYF; CDR3 DNA: TGCAGTGCTAGATCCGCCGGGACCGGGAGCACAGATACGCAGTATTTT
J gene: TRBJ2-7; clone size: many; V gene: TRBV19; D gene: .; CDR3 protein: CASSPYRVGSYEQYF; CDR3 DNA: TGTGCCAGTAGTCCTTACAGGGTGGGCTCCTACGAGCAGTACTTC
J gene: TRBJ2-2; clone size: many; V gene: TRBV5-6; D gene: .; CDR3 protein: CASSLAWRLSGELFF; CDR3 DNA: TGTGCCAGCAGCTTGGCTTGGCGTTTGTCCGGGGAGCTGTTTTTT
J gene: TRBJ2-7; clone size: many; V gene: TRBV11-2; D gene: .; CDR3 protein: CASSLEALSSYEQYF; CDR3 DNA: TGTGCCAGCAGCTTAGAAGCGTTGAGCTCCTACGAGCAGTACTTC
J gene: TRBJ2-7; clone size: .; V gene: TRBV12-3/TRBV12-4; D gene: TRBD2; CDR3 protein: CASSWDQGLQYF; CDR3 DNA: TGTGCCAGCAGTTGGGATCAGGGACTACAGTACTTC
J gene: TRBJ2-5; clone size: .; V gene: TRBV20-1; D gene: TRBD2; CDR3 protein: CSARVGRGETQYF; CDR3 DNA: TGCAGTGCTAGAGTGGGGCGGGGGGAGACCCAGTACTTC
J gene: TRBJ2-3; clone size: few; V gene: TRBV3-1; D gene: .; CDR3 protein: CASSQQTPPTDTQYF; CDR3 DNA: TGTGCCAGCAGCCAGCAGACACCGCCTACAGATACGCAGTATTTT
J gene: TRBJ1-1; clone size: many; V gene: TRBV5-6; D gene: .; CDR3 protein: CASIYWLSEAFF; CDR3 DNA: TGTGCCAGCATATACTGGTTGTCTGAAGCTTTCTTT
J gene: TRBJ2-3; clone size: .; V gene: TRBV2; D gene: .; CDR3 protein: CASMGQGTDTQYF; CDR3 DNA: TGTGCCAGCATGGGTCAGGGCACAGATACGCAGTATTTT
J gene: TRBJ2-5; clone size: .; V gene: TRBV20-1; D gene: TRBD2; CDR3 protein: CSARGLAGGSRETQYF; CDR3 DNA: TGCAGTGCTAGGGGACTAGCGGGGGGGTCTAGAGAGACCCAGTACTTC
J gene: TRBJ1-1; clone size: once; V gene: TRBV2; D gene: TRBD1; CDR3 protein: CASRPGQGTYTEAFF; CDR3 DNA: TGTGCCAGCCGTCCGGGACAGGGAACTTACACTGAAGCTTTCTTT
J gene: TRBJ1-1; clone size: many; V gene: TRBV19; D gene: .; CDR3 protein: CASSLPRVQNTEAFF; CDR3 DNA: TGTGCCAGTAGTCTACCCAGGGTTCAGAACACTGAAGCTTTCTTT
J gene: TRBJ2-6; clone size: few; V gene: TRBV7-3; D gene: .; CDR3 protein: CASSPSSGANVLTF; CDR3 DNA: TGTGCCAGCAGCCCTTCCTCAGGAGCCAACGTCCTGACTTTC
J gene: TRBJ2-1; clone size: .; V gene: TRBV27; D gene: TRBD2; CDR3 protein: CASSLRLAGGHNEQFF; CDR3 DNA: TGTGCCAGCAGTTTAAGGCTAGCGGGGGGGCACAATGAGCAGTTCTTC
J gene: TRBJ1-2; clone size: once; V gene: TRBV7-2; D gene: TRBD1; CDR3 protein: CASSNRGGYTF; CDR3 DNA: TGTGCCAGCTCCAACAGGGGCGGCTACACCTTC
J gene: TRBJ2-3; clone size: .; V gene: TRBV4-1; D gene: .; CDR3 protein: CASTHPGADTQYF; CDR3 DNA: TGCGCCAGCACCCATCCGGGGGCAGATACGCAGTATTTT
J gene: TRBJ2-7; clone size: many; V gene: TRBV7-9; D gene: .; CDR3 protein: CASSLAGGLVEQYF; CDR3 DNA: TGTGCCAGCAGCTTGGCCGGGGGCCTAGTCGAGCAGTACTTC
J gene: TRBJ2-7; clone size: many; V gene: TRBV11-2; D gene: TRBD2; CDR3 protein: CASSIGASGGYEQYF; CDR3 DNA: TGTGCCAGCAGCATAGGGGCTAGCGGGGGGTACGAGCAGTACTTC
J gene: TRBJ2-3; clone size: .; V gene: TRBV7-3; D gene: TRBD2; CDR3 protein: CASSLIAGYIDTQYF; CDR3 DNA: TGTGCCAGCAGCTTAATAGCGGGATACATCGATACGCAGTATTTT
J gene: TRBJ1-1; clone size: many; V gene: TRBV12-3/TRBV12-4; D gene: TRBD1; CDR3 protein: CASSLLTGVTEAFF; CDR3 DNA: TGTGCCAGCAGTCTTTTGACAGGGGTGACTGAAGCTTTCTTT
J gene: TRBJ1-2; clone size: .; V gene: TRBV24-1; D gene: .; CDR3 protein: CATSDSTLSYSYTF; CDR3 DNA: TGTGCCACCAGTGATTCGACCCTCTCCTATAGCTACACCTTC
J gene: TRBJ2-1; clone size: .; V gene: TRBV24-1; D gene: .; CDR3 protein: CATSDHRLTDNEQFF; CDR3 DNA: TGTGCCACCAGTGACCACCGACTTACTGACAATGAGCAGTTCTTC
J gene: TRBJ1-6; clone size: .; V gene: TRBV7-3; D gene: .; CDR3 protein: CASSLDFNSPLRF; CDR3 DNA: TGTGCCAGCAGCTTAGATTTCAATTCACCCCTCCGCTTT
J gene: TRBJ1-1; clone size: .; V gene: TRBV6-1; D gene: .; CDR3 protein: CASRTGFTEAFF; CDR3 DNA: TGTGCCAGCAGAACAGGGTTCACTGAAGCTTTCTTT
J gene: TRBJ1-6; clone size: .; V gene: TRBV15; D gene: .; CDR3 protein: CATSRDREGSPLHF; CDR3 DNA: TGTGCCACCAGCAGAGATAGGGAGGGATCACCCCTCCACTTT
J gene: TRBJ2-1; clone size: many; V gene: TRBV2; D gene: .; CDR3 protein: CASSEIARDEQFF; CDR3 DNA: TGTGCCAGCAGTGAAATCGCCCGGGATGAGCAGTTCTTC
J gene: TRBJ1-1; clone size: many; V gene: TRBV12-3/TRBV12-4; D gene: .; CDR3 protein: CASSRQVKTEAFF; CDR3 DNA: TGTGCCAGCAGTCGACAGGTTAAGACTGAAGCTTTCTTT
J gene: TRBJ1-1; clone size: .; V gene: TRBV20-1; D gene: .; CDR3 protein: CSASPGWTEAFF; CDR3 DNA: TGCAGTGCTAGCCCTGGTTGGACTGAAGCTTTCTTT